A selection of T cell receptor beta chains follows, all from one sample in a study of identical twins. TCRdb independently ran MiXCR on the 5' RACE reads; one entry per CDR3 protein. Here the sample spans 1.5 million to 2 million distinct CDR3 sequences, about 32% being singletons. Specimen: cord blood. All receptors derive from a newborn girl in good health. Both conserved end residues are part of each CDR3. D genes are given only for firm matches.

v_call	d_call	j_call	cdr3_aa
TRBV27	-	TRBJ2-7	CASSPPGVTSYEQYF
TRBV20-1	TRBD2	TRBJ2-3	CSAHDRLAVDTDTQYF
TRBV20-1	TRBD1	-	CSARKDRGRQTQYF
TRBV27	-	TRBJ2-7	CASSLVGTLSYEQYF
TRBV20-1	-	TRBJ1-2	CSARVVQAGGYTF
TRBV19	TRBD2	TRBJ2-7	CASSISGLGTYEQYF
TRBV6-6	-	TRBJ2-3	CASRGDRLFTDTQYF
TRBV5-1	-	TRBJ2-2	CASSLDFSRPNTGELFF
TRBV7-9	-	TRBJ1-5	CASSLSQGVNQPQHF
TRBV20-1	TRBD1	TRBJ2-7	CSAEEFGTGASEQYF
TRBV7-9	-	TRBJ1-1	CASSLTPTVNTEAFF
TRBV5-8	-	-	CASSLGQGTTYEQYF
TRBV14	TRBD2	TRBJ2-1	CASSQDRSGRGFF
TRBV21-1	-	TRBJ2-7	CASSNARGPPSYEQYF
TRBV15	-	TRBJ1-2	CATSRDWRDGGAWYGYTF
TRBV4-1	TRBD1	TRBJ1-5	CASSQDGDRDQPQHF
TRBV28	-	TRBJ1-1	CAARRGTEAFF
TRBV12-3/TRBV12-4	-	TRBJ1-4	CASSPRRGGTNEKLFF
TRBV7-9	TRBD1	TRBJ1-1	CASSFPPRGRRDTEAFF
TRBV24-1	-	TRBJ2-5	CATSDLGGPQETQYF
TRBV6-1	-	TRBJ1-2	CASSETRVYGYTF